This passage covers 4 T cell receptor beta chains from one sample sequenced in a study of blood T cell repertoires in COVID-19. The protocol was immunoSEQ multiplex PCR, while the TCRdb copy is restricted to in-frame clones and leaves out a portion. The sample holds about 27,000 clones; roughly four fifths are singletons and the top ten take roughly 25%. Sequenced input: peripheral blood. The receptors originated from a man aged 70-80 years with active COVID-19.

This CDR3 reads CASSFDSFPYEQYF. The CDR3 nucleotides read TGTGCCAGCAGCTTTGACAGCTTCCCCTACGAGCAGTACTTC. This chain links TRBV7-9 with TRBJ2-7, with a weak D call TRBD1 (5 bases). The CDR3 totals 14 residues. Germline lookup yields CDR1 SEHNR and CDR2 FQNEAQ (reference sequence). The V gene lost 3 bases and the J gene lost 2 bases, with 11 bases spanning the gap. The whole variable domain, filled in from reference TRBV7-9 and TRBJ2-7, reads DTGVSQNPRHKITKRGQNVTFRCDPISEHNRLYWYRQTLGQGPEFLTYFQNEAQLEKSRLLSDRFSAERPKGSFSTLEIQRTEQGDSAMYLCASSFDSFPYEQYFGPGTRLTVT.

A single count supports this clone. The chain couples TRBV6-6 to TRBJ1-5; D gene unclear. Germline V lookup: CDR1 MNHNY, CDR2 SVGAGI (reference sequence). V was pared by 2 bases and J by 11 bases, with 10 bases between. This CDR3 comprises 12 residues. CDR3 residues: CASSYRAKTQHF. CDR3 DNA: TGTGCCAGCAGTTACCGCGCCAAGACCCAGCATTTT.

The gene calls are TRBV6-5 and TRBJ2-1; TRBD2 matches 13 bases. V lost 3 bases to trimming and J lost 6 bases; unmatched junction nucleotides: 5. The germline V gene encodes CDR1 MNHEY and CDR2 SVGAGI. The CDR3 covers 16 residues. CDR3: CASSYRTSGSGNEQFF. CDR3 DNA sequence: TGTGCCAGCAGTTATCGGACTAGCGGGAGTGGCAATGAGCAGTTCTTC.

V usage is TRBV12-3 or TRBV12-4 and J usage is TRBJ2-3; maybe TRBD2 (5 bases). This CDR3 contains 12 residues. The V end was cut by 5 bases, the J end by 3 bases, with 6 bases between. The CDR3 DNA is TGTGCCAGCAGTGGGGAGACAGATACGCAGTATTTT. This sequence encodes CASSGETDTQYF.